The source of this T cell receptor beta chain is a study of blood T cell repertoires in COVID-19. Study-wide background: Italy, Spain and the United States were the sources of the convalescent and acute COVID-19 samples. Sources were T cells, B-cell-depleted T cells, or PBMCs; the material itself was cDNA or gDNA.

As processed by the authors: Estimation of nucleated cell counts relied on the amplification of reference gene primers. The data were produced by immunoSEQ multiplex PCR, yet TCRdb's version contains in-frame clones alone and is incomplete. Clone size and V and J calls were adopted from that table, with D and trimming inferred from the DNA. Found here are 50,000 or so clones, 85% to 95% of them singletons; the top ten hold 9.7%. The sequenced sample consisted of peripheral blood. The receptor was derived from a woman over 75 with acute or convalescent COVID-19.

CDR3 nucleotides: TGTGCCAGCAGTCAGGAGCGGGGGGTACAAGAGACCCAGTACTTC. Encoded protein: CASSQERGVQETQYF. V is TRBV9 and J is TRBJ2-5; TRBD2 agrees at 9 bases. Germline-derived CDR1 and CDR2 are SGDLS and YYNGEE. The CDR3 contains 15 residues. Unmatched junction bases numbered 7, after V lost 5 bases and J lost 2 bases.